This TCR beta chain was sequenced in a study of T cell responses to AZD1222 COVID-19 vaccine. Study findings and constraints: Spike-specific TCR depth and breadth grew after two AZD1222 doses.

About this clone: What it recognizes is unknown.

The repertoire was sequenced with immunoSEQ multiplex PCR; TCRdb's copy has only in-frame clones and lacks some. The data show more than 95,000 clones, around nine tenths seen once. This CDR3 region has 12 residues. Germline assignment: CDR1 SQVTM and CDR2 ANQGSEA. The ends were cut back, 6 bases at V and 1 base at J, with 9 bases in the middle. The chain joins TRBV29-1 to TRBJ2-5; tentative D call: TRBD1 (5 bases). Specimen: peripheral blood, collected on day 0 of AZD1222 vaccination. The clonotype comes from an adult in good health. The CDR3 here is CSVGPGQETQYF. CDR3 DNA: TGCAGCGTGGGGCCGGGCCAAGAGACCCAGTACTTC.